Listed below are T cell receptor beta chains from one sample, sequenced in a study of blood T cell repertoires in COVID-19. Sequencing was performed with immunoSEQ multiplex PCR; in TCRdb, only in-frame clones are kept and a portion is missing. The profile covers under 150,000 clones, with 87% appearing a single time and about 2.5% taken by the ten largest. The specimen sequenced was peripheral blood. The source of these receptors is a man aged 50 or older with active COVID-19. The CDR3 runs from the conserved cysteine through the conserved F or W. A D gene is named only where the DNA matches it firmly. The size entry is marked missing in some rows and otherwise reads once, few, many or a size class.

TRBJ2-5,NA,NA,TRBV18,TGTGCCAGCTCACCAAATGGCAGGGGGGAAGAGACCCAGTACTTC,CASSPNGRGEETQYF
TRBJ2-2,NA,NA,TRBV7-9,TGTGCCAGCAGGTCATCCTCGGGGTTTGGGGAGCTGTTTTTT,CASRSSSGFGELFF
TRBJ1-4,once,NA,TRBV7-9,TGTGCCAGCAGCTTAGATGTGGGCCGAGATGAAAAACTGTTTTTT,CASSLDVGRDEKLFF
TRBJ2-5,NA,TRBD1,TRBV20-1,TGCAGTGCTAGTCCGGGACAGGCGCTAGAGACCCAGTACTTC,CSASPGQALETQYF
TRBJ2-7,NA,NA,TRBV6-5,TGTGCCAGCAGGGCCCGGGACACGGGGTACGAGCAGTACTTC,CASRARDTGYEQYF
TRBJ2-7,NA,TRBD1,TRBV19,TGTGCCAGTAGTCGCGGACAGGGGTCCTCCTACGAGCAGTACTTC,CASSRGQGSSYEQYF
TRBJ2-5,NA,NA,TRBV3-1/TRBV3-2,TGTGCCAGCAGCCAAGATTCCTGGTCCGGGGAGACCCAGTACTTC,CASSQDSWSGETQYF
TRBJ1-4,NA,NA,TRBV7-8,TGTGCCAGCAGCCGAGTAGAGGTCTCAAATGAAAAACTGTTTTTT,CASSRVEVSNEKLFF
TRBJ1-6,NA,TRBD1,TRBV6-1,TGTGCCAGCAGTGAGGGGACAGGGAGGAATTCACCCCTCCACTTT,CASSEGTGRNSPLHF
TRBJ2-7,NA,NA,TRBV6-2/TRBV6-3,TGTGCCAGCAGTTACTCGCCTAGCTCCTACGAGCAGTACTTC,CASSYSPSSYEQYF
TRBJ1-1,few,TRBD1,TRBV18,TGTGCCAGCTCACCACGTCAGGGGGCGGAAACTGAAGCTTTCTTT,CASSPRQGAETEAFF
TRBJ1-2,NA,TRBD1,TRBV2,TGTGCCAGCAGTATCCGACAGGGCCCCTATGGCTACACCTTC,CASSIRQGPYGYTF
TRBJ1-2,NA,TRBD1,TRBV30,TGTGCCTGCGACAGGGGAGACTATGGCTACACCTTC,CACDRGDYGYTF
TRBJ2-5,NA,NA,TRBV7-9,TGTGCCAGCACCGCGAGGGCAGAGACCCAGTACTTC,CASTARAETQYF
TRBJ1-4,NA,NA,TRBV5-1,TGCGCCAGCAGCCGACAGGTTGATAATGAAAAACTGTTTTTT,CASSRQVDNEKLFF
TRBJ1-1,once,TRBD1,TRBV3-1/TRBV3-2,TGTGCCAGCAGCCAGACAGGGGCGAACACTGAAGCTTTCTTT,CASSQTGANTEAFF
TRBJ1-4,NA,NA,TRBV27,TGTGCCAGCAGTTCGGGAATCCATAATGAAAAACTGTTTTTT,CASSSGIHNEKLFF
TRBJ1-1,NA,NA,TRBV2,TGTGCCAGCAGTGCTATACGGCAGGGGAACACTGAAGCTTTCTTT,CASSAIRQGNTEAFF
TRBJ1-4,NA,TRBD1,TRBV7-6,TGTGCCAGCAGCTCACCGTACAGGCCACAGGGGGAGTATGAAAAACTGTTTTTT,CASSSPYRPQGEYEKLFF
TRBJ2-3,once,TRBD1,TRBV5-8,TGTGCCAGCAGCTTGGCCAGGGGAGCAGGGGGCTTCACAGATACGCAGTATTTT,CASSLARGAGGFTDTQYF
TRBJ2-5,NA,TRBD2,TRBV5-6,TGTGCCAGCAGCTTCCGGACTAGCGGGGACAAGACCCAGTACTTC,CASSFRTSGDKTQYF
TRBJ2-6,few,NA,TRBV18,TGTGCCAGCTCAAGCGTCCAATTCTCTGGGGCCAACGTCCTGACTTTC,CASSSVQFSGANVLTF
TRBJ1-1,few,TRBD1,TRBV7-3,TGTGCCAGCAGCTTAGGGGACAGGGGGCATGAAGCTTTCTTT,CASSLGDRGHEAFF
TRBJ1-3,NA,NA,TRBV7-2,TGTGCCAGCAGCTTCATGTCAGGGAACTCTGGAAACACCATATATTTT,CASSFMSGNSGNTIYF
TRBJ2-7,NA,NA,TRBV28,TGTGCCAGCACCTTGGACCCTCGGGGCGAGCAGTACTTC,CASTLDPRGEQYF
TRBJ1-2,NA,TRBD1,TRBV6-5,TGTGCCAGCACAGGGGGCGCGGGCTATGGCTACACCTTC,CASTGGAGYGYTF
TRBJ1-2,NA,NA,TRBV7-2,TGTGCCAGCAGCCTAGGACAGTTTGGCTACACCTTC,CASSLGQFGYTF
TRBJ2-7,NA,TRBD2,TRBV30,TGTGCCTGGAGAAGAGGGGCCCGGGGAGGGGTCCGCTACGAGCAGTACTTC,CAWRRGARGGVRYEQYF
TRBJ1-3,NA,NA,TRBV4-2,TGTGCCAGCAGCCCGTTCGAGCGTGGGGGGGAGGGAGACACCATATATTTT,CASSPFERGGEGDTIYF
TRBJ2-5,NA,TRBD1,TRBV19,TGTGCCAGTAGTATGGGGGACAGCCTAAGGGGAGAGACCCAGTACTTC,CASSMGDSLRGETQYF
TRBJ2-3,NA,NA,TRBV3-1/TRBV3-2,TGTGCCAGCAGCCAAGAACCCGGGGGTTGGGGAGATACGCAGTATTTT,CASSQEPGGWGDTQYF
TRBJ1-2,NA,NA,TRBV5-6,TGTGCCAGCAGCTCGTATGGGGCGGAGGGTAACTATGGCTACACCTTC,CASSSYGAEGNYGYTF
TRBJ1-5,NA,NA,TRBV5-1,TGCGCCAGCAGCTTGTTTACTAATCAGCCCCAGCATTTT,CASSLFTNQPQHF
TRBJ2-5,NA,TRBD2,TRBV3-1/TRBV3-2,TGTGCCAGCAGCCAGGGACTAGCGGGCGAGACCCAGTACTTC,CASSQGLAGETQYF
TRBJ1-2,NA,NA,TRBV30,TGTGCCTGGAGTGTTCTCAGGAATGGCTACACCTTC,CAWSVLRNGYTF
TRBJ1-4,NA,TRBD1,TRBV5-4,TGTGCCAGCAGCGTAACCGGGACAGGGGGTGAAAAACTGTTTTTT,CASSVTGTGGEKLFF
TRBJ2-2,NA,TRBD2,TRBV4-3,TGCGCCAGCAGCCAAGACCAGATGGGGACTAGTAACACCGGGGAGCTGTTTTTT,CASSQDQMGTSNTGELFF
TRBJ2-7,NA,NA,TRBV6-1,TGTGCCAGCAGTGAACGGGGGTACGAGCAGTACTTC,CASSERGYEQYF
TRBJ1-1,NA,TRBD1,TRBV19,TGTGCCACTACAGGGGGGCCTCTGAACACTGAAGCTTTCTTT,CATTGGPLNTEAFF
TRBJ2-1,few,NA,TRBV7-6,TGTGCCAGCAGCTCCCCCTTACGAGACAAACACAATGAGCAGTTCTTC,CASSSPLRDKHNEQFF
TRBJ2-4,NA,NA,TRBV4-1,TGCGCCAGCAGCCAAGAAGAGGGAGTCAAAAACATTCAGTACTTC,CASSQEEGVKNIQYF
TRBJ1-2,NA,NA,TRBV12-3/TRBV12-4,TGTGCCAGCAGTCTGGACAAGTCCTATGGCTACACCTTC,CASSLDKSYGYTF
TRBJ2-6,NA,NA,TRBV6-2/TRBV6-3,TGTGCCAGCAGTTATTCGCGAGGTGGGGCCAACGTCCTGACTTTC,CASSYSRGGANVLTF
TRBJ2-3,NA,NA,TRBV29-1,TGCAGCGTTGAAGGCAGGGCCAGCACAGATACGCAGTATTTT,CSVEGRASTDTQYF
TRBJ2-5,NA,TRBD1,TRBV5-6,TGTGCCAGCAGCTCGGACAGGGCCGACCAAGAGACCCAGTACTTC,CASSSDRADQETQYF